Each of the 17 T cell receptor beta chains below was sequenced from the same sample in a study of cytomegalovirus exposure and HLA in healthy donors. The PCR contained 60 Vbeta and 13 Jbeta primers. Generated by immunoSEQ multiplex PCR, the TCRdb table keeps only in-frame clones and is missing some. This repertoire shows about 82,000 clones, over 75% found once; its top ten account for 13%. The sequencing input was PBMCs. Every receptor here comes from a human donor in good health.

The CDR3 DNA sequence: TGTGCCAGCCGGACAGGGGTTGAGGGCTACACCTTC. This codes for CASRTGVEGYTF. The chain combines TRBV6-5 with TRBJ1-2, with TRBD1 identical over 9 bases. V dropped 8 bases and J dropped 8; count of bases not matched to a gene: 6. The CDR3 spans 12 residues. Germline V CDR1 and CDR2: MNHEY, SVGAGI.

The count of this clone is one. CDR3 sequence: CASSTDRGGETQYF. CDR3 bases: TGTGCCAGCTCGACGGACAGGGGCGGAGAGACCCAGTACTTC. This chain joins TRBV18 and TRBJ2-5, with 9 nucleotides matching TRBD1. The CDR3 is made up of 14 amino acids. The germline CDR1 and CDR2 sequences are KGHSH and LQKENI. Trimming took 6 bases from V and 4 from J; bases not matched to a gene: 6.

The chain carries TRBV6-5 and TRBJ2-3; no clear D. The germline CDR1 and CDR2 sequences are MNHEY and SVGAGI. The CDR3 extends over 14 amino acids. With 5 bases removed from V and 2 bases from J, the gap between germline ends came to 11 bases. CDR3 nucleotide sequence: TGTGCCAGCAGTGGTCGGGTGTACACAGATACGCAGTATTTT. Residues: CASSGRVYTDTQYF.

This chain links TRBV4-2 with TRBJ2-7, with TRBD2 identical over 10 bases. Looked up from germline, CDR1 is LGHNA and CDR2 is YNFKEQ. V shed 2 bases, J shed 3 bases, and the junction held 4 bases outside the gene matches. The CDR3 contains 15 residues. Here the CDR3 DNA reads TGTGCCAGCAGCCAACTGACTAGCGGGTTCTACGAGCAGTACTTC. Translating gives CASSQLTSGFYEQYF.

This sequence joins TRBV5-1 and TRBJ1-4, with unresolved D. The germline V gene encodes CDR1 SGHRS and CDR2 YFSETQ. The CDR3 consists of 17 residues. With 7 bases removed from V and 0 bases from J, the gap between germline ends came to 19 bases. In DNA, the CDR3 is TGCGCCAGCCGAATAGTGGCCAGCGCAGCAACTAATGAAAAACTGTTTTTT. Translating it yields CASRIVASAATNEKLFF.

The chain combines TRBV7-2 with TRBJ2-2, with 8 nucleotides matching TRBD1. The CDR3 is 14 residues long. V shed 5 bases and J 6 bases; nucleotides not matched to a gene: 5. CDR1 is SGHTA, CDR2 FQGNSA, per germline. CDR3 DNA sequence: TGTGCCAGCAGCCGACAGGGGTACTCCGGGGAGCTGTTTTTT. Protein sequence: CASSRQGYSGELFF.

This clone was observed a single time. The chain joins TRBV11-2 to TRBJ2-5; 7 nucleotides agree with TRBD1. In germline, CDR1 is SGHAT, CDR2 FQNNGV. The CDR3 runs 16 residues. V lost 2 bases, J lost 4 bases, and 10 bases stayed unmatched. The DNA of the CDR3 is TGTGCCAGCAGCTTAACTACCGGGACAGCATTAGAGACCCAGTACTTC. The encoded protein is CASSLTTGTALETQYF.

This sequence joins TRBV25-1 and TRBJ1-5; 8 bases fit TRBD1. The CDR3 is 14 amino acids. Germline-derived CDR1 and CDR2 are MGHDK and SYGVNS. J was trimmed by 5 bases and V by 8 bases; bases with no gene match: 8. The CDR3 DNA sequence: TGTGCCAGCCCCCATGACAGGGGTGATCAGCCCCAGCATTTT. This codes for CASPHDRGDQPQHF.

The chain uses TRBV15 and TRBJ2-1, with 8 bases that match TRBD2. The CDR3 consists of 13 residues. V shed 5 bases, J shed 5 bases, and the junction held 2 bases outside the gene matches. Germline V lookup: CDR1 LNHNV, CDR2 YYDKDF (reference sequence). This CDR3 is CATSGLADNEQFF. CDR3 DNA sequence: TGTGCCACCAGCGGACTAGCAGACAATGAGCAGTTCTTC.

This chain joins TRBV27 and TRBJ1-1, with D tentatively TRBD1 (5 bases). The germline gives CDR1 MNHEY, CDR2 SMNVEV (reference sequence). V shed 5 bases and J shed 4 bases, with 17 bases lying between them. The CDR3 contains 15 residues. CDR3: CASSLEPGRGTEAFF. DNA of the CDR3: TGTGCCAGCAGTCTGGAGCCGGGGAGGGGCACTGAAGCTTTCTTT.

This clone has just one count. J is TRBJ1-5 and V is TRBV7-2; D possibly corresponds to TRBD1 (5 bases). CDR3 size: 15 residues. The germline CDR1 and CDR2 sequences are SGHTA and FQGNSA. V was clipped by 1 base and J by 4 bases, with 11 bases between them. The CDR3 reads CASSLVGQFNQPQHF. The CDR3 DNA follows: TGTGCCAGCAGCTTAGTCGGACAATTTAATCAGCCCCAGCATTTT.

The chain uses TRBV5-4 and TRBJ2-7, with 9 bases that match TRBD1. The CDR3 loop spans 15 amino acids. The J segment lost 3 bases and the V segment lost 7 bases, leaving 11 bases of the junction unmatched. CDR1 is SGHNT, CDR2 YYREEE, per germline (reference sequence). CDR3 residues: CASRGAGTGIYEQYF. The DNA for the CDR3 is TGTGCCAGCCGGGGGGCGGGGACAGGGATCTACGAGCAGTACTTC.

This clone was found once. The chain carries TRBV12-5 and TRBJ2-1, with 8 positions matching TRBD1. The J segment lost 2 bases and the V segment lost 4 bases, leaving 7 bases of the junction unmatched. The CDR3 is made up of 16 amino acids. Germline V gene lookup returns CDR1 LGHNT and CDR2 FRNRAP. CDR3 in DNA: TGTGCTAGTGGTTCACAGGGGGTGTACCCCTACAATGAGCAGTTCTTC. This encodes CASGSQGVYPYNEQFF.

The J gene is TRBJ1-2, the V gene TRBV6-5, with 7 bases fitting TRBD1. CDR1 and CDR2 from the germline V gene are MNHEY and SVGAGI. The CDR3 is 15 residues long. J was trimmed by 6 bases and V by 4 bases; bases with no gene match: 11. The CDR3 is CASSFSLVGGDGYTF. For the CDR3, the DNA is TGTGCCAGCAGTTTTTCCCTGGTAGGGGGCGATGGCTACACCTTC.

CDR3 in DNA: TGTGCCAGCTCACTTCAGACTGGTGAAAAACTGTTTTTT. It specifies CASSLQTGEKLFF. The V call is TRBV18, the J call TRBJ1-4, with D unclear. Germline values: CDR1 KGHSH, CDR2 LQKENI. There are 13 residues in the CDR3. The germline V and J ends were trimmed by 4 bases and 7 bases, with 10 bases remaining between them.

This clone was seen a single time. The chain carries TRBV7-9 and TRBJ2-7; D unresolved. Germline CDR1 is SEHNR and CDR2 is FQNEAQ (reference sequence). The CDR3 is made up of 15 amino acids. Between the trimmed V and J ends, which lost 2 bases and 6 bases, there was a span of 17 bases. The CDR3 region is CASSLTVSGASEQYF. For the CDR3, the DNA is TGTGCCAGCAGCTTAACGGTGAGTGGAGCATCCGAGCAGTACTTC.

This clone was seen more than once but under ten times. The chain uses TRBV29-1 and TRBJ1-2; D unclear. Looked up from germline, CDR1 is SQVTM and CDR2 is ANQGSEA. Trimming cost V 3 bases and J 10 bases, with 18 bases left between them. The CDR3 totals 13 residues. CDR3 loop: CSVEVGGQLFYTF. The CDR3 bases are TGCAGCGTTGAGGTGGGAGGCCAGCTCTTCTACACCTTC. Full variable domain (rest looked up from reference TRBV29-1 and TRBJ1-2): SAVISQKPSRDICQRGTSLTIQCQVDSQVTMMFWYRQQPGQSLTLIATANQGSEATYESGFVIDKFPISRPNLTFSTLTVSNMSPEDSSIYLCSVEVGGQLFYTFGSGTRLTVV.